A selection of T cell receptor beta chains follows, all from one sample in a study of blood T cell repertoires in COVID-19. Sequencing was performed with immunoSEQ multiplex PCR; in TCRdb, only in-frame clones are kept and a portion is missing. The sample gives almost 95,000 clones, around nine tenths of which show up once; about a sixth is in the top ten. Sequencing was carried out using peripheral blood. The receptors derive from a woman aged 55-70 years with COVID-19, enrolled during active disease. Each CDR3 is given with its conserved first and last residue. The D gene is left open where the match is weak. Some rows have no size entry. The others give once, few or many, or a class for an expanded clone.

CDR3 DNA	CDR3 protein	D gene	V gene	clone size	J gene
TGTGCCAGCAGTCCCAAGACAGGAAAGAGCTCTGGAAACACCATATATTTT	CASSPKTGKSSGNTIYF	.	TRBV28	.	TRBJ1-3
TGTGCCAGCAGCTATTATGCCGGGGGGACCCACTACGAGCAGTACTTC	CASSYYAGGTHYEQYF	TRBD2	TRBV28	.	TRBJ2-7
TGTGCCAGCAGCTATTCGACAGAACCGGTCGCCTACGAGCAGTACTTC	CASSYSTEPVAYEQYF	.	TRBV11-2	few	TRBJ2-7
TGTGCCAGCAACGACAGGGGGCGCGTATCTGAAGCTTTCTTT	CASNDRGRVSEAFF	TRBD1	TRBV6-5	.	TRBJ1-1
TGTGCCAGCAGTTTACAGGGGGCTAGTGGCGGCTACACCTTC	CASSLQGASGGYTF	TRBD1	TRBV28	.	TRBJ1-2
TGCGCCAGCACCGATACAGGGTTTCCTAACTATGGCTACACCTTC	CASTDTGFPNYGYTF	.	TRBV5-1	.	TRBJ1-2
TGCGCCAGCAGCCCTCGACTAGCGGGGCTCGAGCAGTACTTC	CASSPRLAGLEQYF	TRBD2	TRBV5-1	.	TRBJ2-7
TGTGCCAGCAGCAAGGGTACAGGTGGAAACACCATATATTTT	CASSKGTGGNTIYF	.	TRBV21-1	.	TRBJ1-3
TGTGCCAGCAGCCAAGAACTAGCGGCCTACAATGAGCAGTTCTTC	CASSQELAAYNEQFF	TRBD2	TRBV14	once	TRBJ2-1
TGTGCCAGCTCACCAACCCACAATGCAGATAACACTGAAGCTTTCTTT	CASSPTHNADNTEAFF	.	TRBV18	.	TRBJ1-1
TGTGCCAGCAGCTTAACGGGGACAGAGCAAGAGACCCAGTACTTC	CASSLTGTEQETQYF	TRBD1	TRBV7-3	once	TRBJ2-5
TGTGCCAGCAGCACCCCGGGACAGGGATATCAAAAGCCCCAGCATTTT	CASSTPGQGYQKPQHF	.	TRBV21-1	.	TRBJ1-5
TGCGCCAGCAGCCAAGACGGAGCACAGGGGGCAGAGACTGAAGCTTTCTTT	CASSQDGAQGAETEAFF	TRBD1	TRBV4-3	.	TRBJ1-1
TGTGCCAGCAGTGGGGAAGGCCGGGGGACTGAAGCTTTCTTT	CASSGEGRGTEAFF	.	TRBV2	.	TRBJ1-1
TGTGCCAGCAGCTCCGGGACAGGAGGGCAAGAGACCCAGTACTTC	CASSSGTGGQETQYF	TRBD1	TRBV7-9	.	TRBJ2-5
TGTGCCAGCAGCTTAGGAATAGGACAGGAAGCTTTCTTT	CASSLGIGQEAFF	.	TRBV7-9	.	TRBJ1-1
TGTGCCAGGCGAGAGGGACAGAGTAATTCACCCCTCCACTTT	CARREGQSNSPLHF	TRBD1	TRBV2	.	TRBJ1-6
TGTGCCAGTAGTGGGGGGGGCCTTAGCAATCAGCCCCAGCATTTT	CASSGGGLSNQPQHF	.	TRBV19	.	TRBJ1-5
TGTGCCACCAGCAGAGATGCTAGCGGGGTTCTCTCCTACGAGCAGTACTTC	CATSRDASGVLSYEQYF	TRBD2	TRBV15	.	TRBJ2-7
TGTGCCAGCAGAGTGGGTGGGGCTAGCGGGGGTGAAGAGACCCAGTACTTC	CASRVGGASGGEETQYF	TRBD2	TRBV2	.	TRBJ2-5
TGTGCCAGCAGCGCGGGGACAGTCAATCAGCCCCAGCATTTT	CASSAGTVNQPQHF	TRBD1	TRBV9	few	TRBJ1-5
TGTGCCAGCAGCCAAGATAGAGGCGTGGCCTACGAGCAGTACTTC	CASSQDRGVAYEQYF	.	TRBV3-1/TRBV3-2	.	TRBJ2-7
TGTGCCAGCAGTCGGGACAGCAGCTATGGCTACACCTTC	CASSRDSSYGYTF	TRBD1	TRBV2	.	TRBJ1-2
TGTGCCACTAACAGGGGGTTTAGCAATCAGCCCCAGCATTTT	CATNRGFSNQPQHF	TRBD1	TRBV10-3	.	TRBJ1-5